The next 26 T cell receptor beta chains were all read from a single sample in a study of cytomegalovirus exposure and HLA in healthy donors (dated by TCRdb to 2017 to 2019). Receptor libraries were prepared by the immunoSEQ multiplex PCR assay. The multiplex PCR relied on a mix of 60 forward primers for TCR Vbeta segments and 13 reverse primers for TCR Jbeta segments. TCRdb carries this immuneACCESS record with in-frame sequences only. Its versions omit some clonotypes, under half of them owing to an unresolved V gene in the studies checked, with the rest unexplained. This sample has approximately 170,000 clones in its table, and 83% of those were observed once. The top ten clonotypes cover 4.1% of the sample. The specimen was PBMCs. Receptor source: a man in his forties or fifties in good health and CMV-seropositive.

The rearrangement joins TRBV10-1 to TRBJ1-1; 7 bases match TRBD1. The CDR3 has 11 residues. Germline lookup yields CDR1 WNHNN and CDR2 SYGVQD (reference sequence). The junction had 5 bases not matched to a gene; V was cut back by 5 bases and J by 11 bases. CDR3 region: CASSRTGRAFF. The CDR3 nucleotides are TGCGCCAGCAGTCGGACAGGACGGGCTTTCTTT.

The chain uses TRBV29-1 and TRBJ1-2; TRBD1 might be the D (5 bases). The CDR3 consists of 13 residues. Germline V CDR1 and CDR2: SQVTM, ANQGSEA. V lost 4 bases and J 2 bases, leaving 11 bases between the germline ends. CDR3 loop: CSVGQTQNYGYTF. CDR3 nucleotides: TGCAGCGTTGGACAGACCCAAAACTATGGCTACACCTTC.

The chain employs TRBV30 and TRBJ2-2; D is possibly TRBD1 (6 bases). Germline CDR1 GTSNPN, CDR2 SVGIG (reference sequence). V shed 0 bases and J shed 7 bases, with 15 bases lying between them. The CDR3 runs to 15 residues. CDR3 residues: CAWSVGGGRGGELFF. The CDR3, as DNA: TGTGCCTGGAGTGTGGGTGGGGGCCGGGGCGGGGAGCTGTTTTTT.

The V call is TRBV28, the J call TRBJ2-1; 9 bases line up with TRBD2. Germline CDR1 is MDHEN and CDR2 is SYDVKM. The CDR3 totals 15 residues. Unmatched junction bases numbered 2, after V lost 4 bases and J lost 1 base. CDR3 protein: CASSWRGGSYNEQFF. The CDR3 bases are TGTGCCAGCAGTTGGCGGGGGGGGTCCTACAATGAGCAGTTCTTC.

The rearrangement joins TRBV5-1 to TRBJ2-5; 12 bases are shared with TRBD2. With V trimmed by 2 bases and J by 4 bases, 6 bases remained unmatched. The V gene's germline CDR1 is SGHRS and CDR2 YFSETQ. The CDR3 has 16 residues. In nucleotides, the CDR3 is TGCGCCAGCAGCTTACAACTAGCGGGAGGTTTAGAGACCCAGTACTTC. Translation: CASSLQLAGGLETQYF.

This clone is a singleton in its sample. The rearrangement joins TRBV7-9 to TRBJ1-1; D is unresolved. V gave up 4 bases and J gave up 4 bases, with 13 bases separating them. The CDR3 runs to 14 residues. CDR1 SEHNR and CDR2 FQNEAQ come from the germline V gene (reference sequence). The chain's CDR3 is CASSWEGVGTEAFF. For the CDR3, the DNA is TGTGCCAGCAGCTGGGAGGGAGTGGGCACTGAAGCTTTCTTT.

The chain is built from TRBV9 and TRBJ2-1; D is unclear. Looked up from germline, CDR1 is SGDLS and CDR2 is YYNGEE. The CDR3 extends over 14 amino acids. Between the trimmed V and J ends, which lost 2 bases and 8 bases, there was a span of 14 bases. CDR3: CASSVGGWVDEQFF. The DNA for the CDR3 is TGTGCCAGCAGCGTTGGCGGTTGGGTAGATGAGCAGTTCTTC.

This chain joins TRBV29-1 and TRBJ2-1; D is perhaps TRBD2 (6 bases). Germline assignment: CDR1 SQVTM and CDR2 ANQGSEA. This CDR3 has 11 residues. The germline V and J ends were trimmed by 4 bases and 9 bases, with 10 bases remaining between them. CDR3 loop: CSVGEGGEQFF. The CDR3 DNA sequence: TGCAGCGTTGGAGAGGGAGGTGAGCAGTTCTTC.

This clone was seen only a few times. CDR3 sequence reads: CASKPQGGNQPQHF. CDR3 DNA sequence: TGTGCCAGCAAGCCACAGGGAGGGAATCAGCCCCAGCATTTT. The chain recombines TRBV28 with TRBJ1-5, with D possibly being TRBD1 (6 bases). The CDR3 is made up of 14 amino acids. With 7 bases removed from V and 4 bases from J, the gap between germline ends came to 14 bases. CDR1 and CDR2 from the germline V gene are MDHEN and SYDVKM.

The chain is built from TRBV5-8 and TRBJ2-3; the D gene is possibly TRBD1 (6 bases). Trimming took 0 bases from V and 4 from J, leaving 15 bases between them. Germline V gives CDR1 SGHTS, CDR2 YDEGEE. The CDR3 runs 16 residues. The CDR3 sequence is CASSLAARGGADTQYF. The CDR3 DNA reads TGTGCCAGCAGCTTGGCTGCCAGGGGTGGCGCAGATACGCAGTATTTT.

The gene calls are TRBV2 and TRBJ1-2, with 7 bases fitting TRBD1. The CDR3 totals 12 residues. Germline CDR1 reads SNHLY; CDR2 reads FYNNEI. V dropped 6 bases and J dropped 4; count of bases not matched to a gene: 2. CDR3 sequence: CASRQGGYGYTF. The CDR3 region has the DNA TGTGCCAGCAGGCAGGGGGGCTATGGCTACACCTTC.

This clone showed up just once. The J gene is TRBJ2-2, the V gene TRBV14, with 7 bases fitting TRBD1. V gave up 0 bases and J gave up 0 bases; unmatched junction bases: 7. Per germline, CDR1 SGHDN and CDR2 FVKESK. The CDR3 is made up of 18 amino acids. CDR3 sequence: CASSQDRVTGTNTGELFF. The DNA for the CDR3 is TGTGCCAGCAGCCAAGATAGGGTGACAGGGACGAACACCGGGGAGCTGTTTTTT.

This sequence joins TRBV10-3 and TRBJ1-3, with D unclear. With 3 bases removed from V and 0 bases from J, the gap between germline ends came to 12 bases. The germline gives CDR1 ENHRY, CDR2 SYGVKD. This CDR3 is 16 amino acids long. The CDR3, as DNA: TGTGCCATCAGTGAAGGAGCGTTGACCTCTGGAAACACCATATATTTT. This gives the protein CAISEGALTSGNTIYF.

CDR3: CASSQGTHYEQYF. The CDR3 DNA sequence: TGTGCCAGCAGCCAAGGGACACACTACGAGCAGTACTTC. The rearrangement links TRBV4-2 to TRBJ2-7, with TRBD1 as a possible D gene (5 bases). Trimming took 1 base from V and 3 from J, leaving 7 bases between them. Germline V gene lookup returns CDR1 LGHNA and CDR2 YNFKEQ. The CDR3 contains 13 residues.

The chain links TRBV7-9 to TRBJ2-3, with TRBD2 identical over 11 bases. The ends lost 0 bases at V and 9 bases at J; junction bases unmatched: 2. Germline CDR1 is SEHNR and CDR2 is FQNEAQ (reference sequence). This CDR3 is built from 14 residues. CDR3 nucleotides: TGTGCCAGCAGCTTAGCGGCTAGCGGGGGGACGCAGTATTTT. Encoded protein: CASSLAASGGTQYF.

This clone has just a few counts. The chain recombines TRBV5-1 with TRBJ2-3, with 8 bases lining up with TRBD2. Per germline, CDR1 SGHRS and CDR2 YFSETQ. V gave up 4 bases and J gave up 4 bases; unmatched junction bases: 8. This CDR3 has 15 residues. As DNA, the CDR3 is TGCGCCAGCAGCGGGACTAGGGGTCTGGCAGATACGCAGTATTTT. It is translated as CASSGTRGLADTQYF.

This clone appeared a few times. J is TRBJ2-3 and V is TRBV29-1; 9 nucleotides align to TRBD2. The J segment lost 5 bases and the V segment lost 7 bases, leaving 13 bases of the junction unmatched. Germline-derived CDR1 and CDR2 are SQVTM and ANQGSEA. This CDR3 is built from 15 residues. CDR3 residues: CSAAAGAGGRDTQYF. The DNA for the CDR3 is TGCAGCGCCGCGGCCGGAGCGGGAGGAAGAGATACGCAGTATTTT.

This rearrangement joins TRBV2 to TRBJ2-7, with 8 bases identical to TRBD1. The germline V gene encodes CDR1 SNHLY and CDR2 FYNNEI. The CDR3 is 14 residues long. Germline trimming cut 4 bases from V and 7 bases from J; bases unmatched to any gene: 9. The CDR3 spells CASSGWQGAGEQYF. CDR3 sequence (DNA): TGTGCCAGCAGTGGTTGGCAGGGGGCGGGGGAGCAGTACTTC.

The gene calls are TRBV4-3 and TRBJ2-7; D perhaps matches TRBD2 (5 bases). This CDR3 spans 14 amino acids. Per germline, CDR1 LGHNA and CDR2 YSLEER. V lost 0 bases to trimming and J lost 1 base, with 7 bases between them. The CDR3 DNA reads as TGCGCCAGCAGCCAAGACGGACTGTCCTACGAGCAGTACTTC. As protein: CASSQDGLSYEQYF.

The gene calls are TRBV29-1 and TRBJ2-1; 9 bases agree with TRBD1. The CDR3 runs to 12 residues. Trimming removed 7 bases from V and 4 bases from J; junction bases left unmatched: 2. Germline CDR1 reads SQVTM; CDR2 reads ANQGSEA. The CDR3 DNA reads TGCAGCGCCGGGACAGGGTACAATGAGCAGTTCTTC. Its protein is CSAGTGYNEQFF.

This chain uses TRBV2 with TRBJ2-6; D gene uncertain. Germline V gene data show CDR1 as SNHLY and CDR2 as FYNNEI. The CDR3 extends over 13 amino acids. Trimming cost V 4 bases and J 3 bases, with 4 bases left between them. The CDR3 protein is CASSADGANVLTF. The DNA of the CDR3 is TGTGCCAGCAGTGCAGATGGGGCCAACGTCCTGACTTTC.

Concerning this clone itself: One end of the junction does not line up with germline, which may come from a read error. This CDR3 reads CAGSEEIGGVNEKLFF. CDR3 sequence (DNA): TGTGCCGGCAGTGAAGAGATCGGGGGAGTCAATGAAAAACTGTTTTTT. The chain uses TRBV6-1 and TRBJ1-4, with TRBD1 as a possible D gene (5 bases). This CDR3 contains 16 residues. The germline gives CDR1 MNHNS, CDR2 SASEGT.

This rearrangement joins TRBV27 to TRBJ1-2; 10 nucleotides align to TRBD1. Germline V gene sequence: CDR1 MNHEY, CDR2 SMNVEV (reference sequence). The CDR3 runs 16 residues. J lost 3 bases, V lost 10 bases, and 14 bases had no gene match. CDR3 in amino acids: CAKTLSTGGVYYGYTF. The CDR3 DNA reads TGTGCCAAGACTCTATCGACAGGGGGCGTCTACTATGGCTACACCTTC.

This clone has only a few counts. The chain combines TRBV5-5 with TRBJ1-3, with a possible D match to TRBD1 (6 bases). V lost 4 bases and J 1 base, leaving 12 bases between the germline ends. CDR3 length equals 15 residues. Germline values: CDR1 SGHKS, CDR2 YYEKEE (reference sequence). CDR3 nucleotides: TGTGCCAGCAGCACGTTACAGGGTTCTGGAAACACCATATATTTT. The encoded protein is CASSTLQGSGNTIYF.

The genes are TRBV9 and TRBJ2-7; D unclear. The CDR3 loop spans 13 amino acids. V lost 4 bases, J lost 6 bases, and 14 bases lay in between. Germline lookup yields CDR1 SGDLS and CDR2 YYNGEE. The chain's CDR3 is CASSLGLGTEQYF. Written as DNA, the CDR3 is TGTGCCAGCAGCCTTGGCTTGGGCACCGAGCAGTACTTC.

The chain links TRBV19 to TRBJ1-5, with 7 bases lining up with TRBD1. The junction had 12 bases not matched to a gene; V was cut back by 6 bases and J by 4 bases. The CDR3 runs 16 residues. Germline CDR1 LNHDA, CDR2 SQIVND (reference sequence). The CDR3 DNA sequence: TGTGCCAGTAGCGCTTCCCTCGGGACAGCGAATCAGCCCCAGCATTTT. Protein: CASSASLGTANQPQHF. Full variable domain (outside the CDR3, taken from reference TRBV19 and TRBJ1-5): DGGITQSPKYLFRKEGQNVTLSCEQNLNHDAMYWYRQDPGQGLRLIYYSQIVNDFQKGDIAEGYSVSREKKESFPLTVTSAQKNPTAFYLCASSASLGTANQPQHFGDGTRLSIL.